These 4 T cell receptor beta chains originate from one sample sequenced in a study of blood T cell repertoires in COVID-19 (dated by TCRdb to the early 2020s). The receptor library was made with the immunoSEQ multiplex PCR assay. TCRdb took over this immuneACCESS table, retaining in-frame rearrangements with V and J assigned. Such tables are incomplete; in checked studies, under half of the missing clones stem from an unresolved V gene, and the remainder is unexplained. The sample table lists about 220,000 clones, more than 65% of them with a count of one. Around 2.4% of the sample is in the top ten clones. Sequenced material: peripheral blood. The receptors come from a man aged 40-50 years who had recovered from COVID-19.

V and J are TRBV15 and TRBJ1-4, with D perhaps TRBD1 (6 bases). Trimming cost V 0 bases and J 4 bases, with 9 bases left between them. CDR1 is LNHNV, CDR2 YYDKDF, per germline (reference sequence). CDR3 length equals 15 residues. The CDR3 sequence: CATSRDYRDNEKLFF. For the CDR3, the DNA is TGTGCCACCAGCAGAGATTACAGGGATAATGAAAAACTGTTTTTT.

The V call is TRBV3-1 (or the pseudogene TRBV3-2), the J call TRBJ2-2, with 9 bases aligning to TRBD1. Germline CDR1 LGHDT, CDR2 YNNKEL (reference sequence). There are 15 residues in the CDR3. V gave up 7 bases and J gave up 5 bases; unmatched junction bases: 8. Written as DNA, the CDR3 is TGTGCCAGCACCAGGACAGGGGTTGGGACCGGGGAGCTGTTTTTT. Translation: CASTRTGVGTGELFF.

This rearrangement joins TRBV5-4 to TRBJ2-3; tentative D call: TRBD2 (6 bases). V was clipped by 4 bases and J by 2 bases, with 20 bases between them. The CDR3 consists of 17 residues. Germline V gene sequence: CDR1 SGHNT, CDR2 YYREEE (reference sequence). This CDR3 is CASSGFDGGIATDTQYF. CDR3 DNA sequence: TGTGCCAGCAGCGGATTTGATGGAGGGATAGCCACAGATACGCAGTATTTT.

The chain combines TRBV7-2 with TRBJ2-5, with D maybe TRBD2 (6 bases). The CDR3 loop spans 14 amino acids. V lost 6 bases to trimming and J lost 5 bases, with 16 bases between them. Germline V gene sequence: CDR1 SGHTA, CDR2 FQGNSA. Here the CDR3 DNA reads TGTGCCAGCAGGTTTAGCACGGGGACTGAGACCCAGTACTTC. Its translation is CASRFSTGTETQYF.